The following is a T cell receptor beta chain sequence with its context. As yet, its antigen is unknown. These data come from a study of T-cell reconstitution after alpha-beta-depleted transplantation in children. The study, taken as a whole, reports: At around two months after transplant, the alpha-beta T cells were reportedly derived from several hundred expanded clones that came from non-depleted graft cells. The main origin of T-cell counts and diversity one year after transplant was newly produced T cells.

Preparation of the TCRbeta library used unique molecular identifiers. TCRdb passed the PCR reads through MiXCR, listing each CDR3 protein once. Of 200,000 to 250,000 distinct CDR3 sequences in the sample, roughly 26% are singletons; the top ten hold roughly 2.7%. CDR1 is KGHSH and CDR2 is LQKENI in the germline V gene. This CDR3 region has 14 residues. J lost 8 bases, V lost 6 bases, and 6 bases had no gene match. The clonotype comes from a girl aged 2 to 10 with Fanconi anemia, due to receive a stem cell transplant. The gene calls are TRBV18 and TRBJ1-6, with 8 bases fitting TRBD1. The specimen comprised PBMCs, sampled before TCRalphabeta/CD19-depleted stem cell transplant. This chain's CDR3 is CASSPKTGDSPLHF. DNA for the CDR3: TGTGCCAGCTCGCCCAAGACAGGGGATTCACCCCTCCACTTT.